This T cell receptor (beta chain) was retrieved from a study of CD8 T cells in ankylosing spondylitis (dated by TCRdb to the late 2010s). Looking at the study overall: The study set out to find disease-linked TCR variants by profiling T cell receptor beta repertoires in ankylosing spondylitis patients and healthy donors. The full study cohort was made up of 25 ankylosing spondylitis patients and around 100 healthy donors. Peripheral blood samples were taken, and synovial fluid was additionally collected from ankylosing spondylitis patients. What the authors observed across the whole study: The disease-linked clones had a CD8+ phenotype and were found at relatively low frequencies in peripheral blood. Some motif variants were previously reported in synovial fluid and blood of reactive arthritis patients, suggesting common disease-initiation mechanisms. Blood from ankylosing spondylitis patients appeared to be characterized by a TCR beta motif made up of under ten highly homologous amino acid variants. The disease-linked clones were reported as significantly enriched in matched synovial fluid samples from ankylosing spondylitis patients.

The CDR3 goes from the cysteine to the phenylalanine over 15 residues. Only the CDR3 part of the read is kept: 45 bases, read in frame from the first base. Trimming takes 1 base off V and 8 bases off J; junction bases not matched to a gene: 5. CDR1 and CDR2 were assigned from the germline V gene as MNHNS and SASEGT. This clonotype has just a few counts. Its antigen is currently not known. Base qualities are missing; no much larger clone stands one base away. The data were produced on an Illumina HiSeq 2500. Quantitative 5'-RACE with molecular barcodes was used to prepare TCR beta libraries. Processing in the source paper ran as follows. Disease-linked TCR variants were identified with a new computational method built on a probabilistic model of VDJ rearrangement. TCRdb reanalyzed the raw reads on its own, using fastp at Q25 for trimming and MiXCR for clone calling, and kept in-frame beta chains. Here each entry gathers all rows of one CDR3 protein and keeps the most common genes and DNA. The V and J calls follow TCRdb's processing rather than the paper's. The sample contains around 280,000 distinct CDR3 sequences, around 20% of them found a single time. The ten largest clones capture 7.5% to 9.5% of the sample.

This sequence was found in a male donor with ankylosing spondylitis or in good health (not recorded which). The sample taken for sequencing was blood, either unsorted or a sorted T cell fraction (not recorded which). The rearranged segments are TRBV6-1 and TRBJ1-6; TRBD1 agrees with 7 junctional bases. CDR3 protein: CASSEEVTGYSPLHF. Here is the DNA: TGTGCCAGCAGTGAAGAAGTGACAGGGTATTCACCCCTCCACTTT.